This TCR beta chain came from a study of CD8+CD57+ T cells in acquired aplastic anemia. This clonotype occurred many times. Its specificity is not known. Only patients with CD8+CD57+ cell expansion on flow cytometry were chosen for sequencing. Germline V gene lookup returns CDR1 SEHNR and CDR2 FQNEAQ (reference sequence). This CDR3 spans 15 amino acids. The V end was cut by 6 bases, the J end by 5 bases, with 20 bases between. Profiles of TCR beta VDJ and CDR3 were generated from a genomic DNA template. TCRdb analysed the reads with MiXCR anew, one entry per CDR3 protein. The sample has around 200,000 distinct CDR3 sequences; about three fifths are singletons. Study observations and caveats: In common between the patients and the controls were approximately 30 CD8+ CDR3 sequences. Patients and healthy controls showed no significant CD8+ Simpson's diversity difference.

Sequenced input: sorted CD4+, CD8+, or CD8+CD57+ T cells (not recorded which) from PBMCs. The chain combines TRBV7-9 with TRBJ2-7; TRBD1 is a possible D gene (5 bases). This sequence originates from a human donor with aplastic anemia. CDR3 amino acids: CASSSLDSLTDEQYF. DNA for the CDR3: TGTGCCAGCAGTTCACTCGACAGTCTGACTGACGAGCAGTACTTC.